The 27 T cell receptor beta chains below all came from one sample that was sequenced in a study of early stage breast cancer tumors. Clones were read by immunoSEQ multiplex PCR, and TCRdb kept only the in-frame ones, dropping some. The sample comprises several thousand clones, around two thirds of which are singletons, and approximately 18% rests with the top ten. Sample: breast tumor tissue. The receptors derive from a person between 50 and 60 years old with breast cancer.

The chain links TRBV7-9 to TRBJ1-2, with D hard to call. The V gene lost 1 base and the J gene lost 6 bases, with 15 bases spanning the gap. The germline V gene has CDR1 SEHNR and CDR2 FQNEAQ (reference sequence). The CDR3 is made up of 15 amino acids. The CDR3 DNA sequence: TGTGCCAGCAGCTTAGGATTCCTTTGCAATAATGGCTACACCTTC. This gives the protein CASSLGFLCNNGYTF.

This rearrangement joins TRBV18 to TRBJ2-2; the D gene is possibly TRBD1 (6 bases). The ends were cut back, 5 bases at V and 3 bases at J, with 13 bases in the middle. The CDR3 is 15 amino acids. Germline CDR1 KGHSH, CDR2 LQKENI. CDR3 coding DNA: TGTGCCAGCTCAGGGGGCCGGACGGACACCGGGGAGCTGTTTTTT. Protein: CASSGGRTDTGELFF.

The chain carries TRBV18 and TRBJ2-1; unclear D gene. V lost 5 bases and J lost 5, with 10 bases in between. The germline gives CDR1 KGHSH, CDR2 LQKENI. The CDR3 consists of 13 residues. CDR3 DNA: TGTGCCAGCTCATCCGGACCCCACAATGAGCAGTTCTTC. Translating gives CASSSGPHNEQFF.

This clone was picked up one time. The chain carries TRBV5-6 and TRBJ2-5; maybe TRBD2 (5 bases). Germline V gene lookup returns CDR1 SGHDT and CDR2 YYEEEE. There are 13 residues in the CDR3. Between the trimmed V and J ends, which lost 4 bases and 5 bases, there was a span of 12 bases. The chain's CDR3 is CASSMISVETQYF. As DNA, the CDR3 is TGTGCCAGCAGCATGATTAGCGTCGAGACCCAGTACTTC.

The J gene is TRBJ1-2, the V gene TRBV7-2; 9 bases map to TRBD1. Germline V gene sequence: CDR1 SGHTA, CDR2 FQGNSA. The junction had 8 bases not matched to a gene; V was cut back by 2 bases and J by 4 bases. There are 16 residues in the CDR3. CDR3 amino acids: CASSLPNRGLVYGYTF. Written as DNA, the CDR3 is TGTGCCAGCAGCTTACCCAACAGGGGGCTAGTCTATGGCTACACCTTC.

V gene TRBV5-8 combines with J gene TRBJ2-2, with D possibly being TRBD2 (5 bases). Trimming took off 2 bases at V and 3 bases at J, with 11 bases between the two ends. The germline gives CDR1 SGHTS, CDR2 YDEGEE. The CDR3 has 15 residues. Here the CDR3 DNA reads TGTGCCAGCAGCTTAGGATCGGGGTACACCGGGGAGCTGTTTTTT. Its translation is CASSLGSGYTGELFF.

This clone was seen more than once but under ten times. This chain joins TRBV7-9 and TRBJ2-1; the match to TRBD2 covers 11 bases. Germline V lookup: CDR1 SEHNR, CDR2 FQNEAQ (reference sequence). This CDR3 spans 16 amino acids. V lost 0 bases, J lost 9 bases, and 7 bases stayed unmatched. In DNA form, the CDR3 reads TGTGCCAGCAGCTTAGCCGGGACTAGCGGCGTCGGTGAGCAGTTCTTC. Translated, it gives CASSLAGTSGVGEQFF.

The chain links TRBV5-1 to TRBJ1-6, with unresolved D. The germline V gene has CDR1 SGHRS and CDR2 YFSETQ. The CDR3 loop spans 12 amino acids. Between the trimmed V and J ends, which lost 5 bases and 6 bases, there was a span of 6 bases. The CDR3 reads CASREGNSPLHF. Here the CDR3 DNA reads TGCGCCAGCAGGGAGGGTAATTCACCCCTCCACTTT.

This clone was counted between two and nine times. The V and J genes are TRBV7-3 and TRBJ2-2; TRBD2 agrees at 13 bases. V shed 5 bases, J shed 7 bases, and the junction held 7 bases outside the gene matches. Looked up from germline, CDR1 is SGHTA and CDR2 is FQGTGA. The CDR3 has 16 amino acids. CDR3 loop: CASSATSGRAYGELFF. CDR3 coding DNA: TGTGCCAGCAGCGCTACTAGCGGGAGGGCTTACGGGGAGCTGTTTTTT.

This clone was counted a few times. This rearrangement joins TRBV11-2 to TRBJ2-7; 8 positions match TRBD2. Germline V gene data show CDR1 as SGHAT and CDR2 as FQNNGV. With V trimmed by 1 base and J by 5 bases, 10 bases remained unmatched. This CDR3 spans 16 amino acids. As DNA, the CDR3 is TGTGCCAGCAGCTTAGTTTTCGAGGGAGCGGGAGACGAGCAGTACTTC. It translates to CASSLVFEGAGDEQYF.

The chain carries TRBV27 and TRBJ2-1; TRBD1 matches at 7 bases. The V gene end was trimmed by 6 bases and the J gene end by 1 base; junction bases not matched to a gene: 6. Germline V gene sequence: CDR1 MNHEY, CDR2 SMNVEV (reference sequence). The CDR3 extends over 15 amino acids. The CDR3 reads CASSPDRVSYNEQFF. The CDR3 DNA sequence: TGTGCCAGCAGCCCCGACAGGGTGTCCTACAATGAGCAGTTCTTC.

V is TRBV12-5 and J is TRBJ2-1; possible D gene TRBD2, 6 bases. Trimming removed 4 bases at V and 10 bases at J, with 11 bases between. Germline V gene data show CDR1 as LGHNT and CDR2 as FRNRAP. This CDR3 region has 12 residues. The CDR3 DNA sequence: TGTGCTAGTGGTTCGTTTAGCGGCGAGCAGTTCTTC. Encoded protein: CASGSFSGEQFF. The full variable domain, its missing parts supplied by reference TRBV12-5 and TRBJ2-1, is DARVTQTPRHKVTEMGQEVTMRCQPILGHNTVFWYRQTMMQGLELLAYFRNRAPLDDSGMPKDRFSAEMPDATLATLKIQPSEPRDSAVYFCASGSFSGEQFFGPGTRLTVL.

This rearrangement joins TRBV7-8 to TRBJ2-7, with D hard to call. This CDR3 has 12 residues. V was pared by 2 bases and J by 4 bases, with 6 bases between. In germline, CDR1 is SGHVS, CDR2 FQNEAQ. This CDR3 reads CASSLSRYEQYF. CDR3 coding DNA: TGTGCCAGCAGCTTAAGTAGGTACGAGCAGTACTTC.

The rearrangement joins TRBV7-9 to TRBJ2-7, with 8 nucleotides matching TRBD1. This CDR3 contains 14 residues. V lost 5 bases and J lost 4; bases outside the gene matches: 7. Germline lookup yields CDR1 SEHNR and CDR2 FQNEAQ (reference sequence). CDR3 nucleotides: TGTGCCAGCAGCCCTTGGACAGGGAAGTACGAGCAGTACTTC. Encoded protein: CASSPWTGKYEQYF.

The CDR3 DNA sequence: TGTGCCAGTACCGGGACAGATCTTAATGAGCAGTTCTTC. It encodes CASTGTDLNEQFF. The chain uses TRBV9 and TRBJ2-1, with 7 bases aligning to TRBD1. V lost 8 bases and J lost 7; bases outside the gene matches: 9. The CDR3 covers 13 residues. Germline CDR1 reads SGDLS; CDR2 reads YYNGEE.

The chain recombines TRBV30 with TRBJ1-2, with D tentatively TRBD1 (5 bases). V lost 0 bases, J lost 3 bases, and 17 bases lay in between. Germline CDR1 reads GTSNPN; CDR2 reads SVGIG (reference sequence). The length of the CDR3 is 16 residues. The CDR3 sequence is CAWSVLRGRPHYGYTF. CDR3 coding DNA: TGTGCCTGGAGTGTACTAAGGGGCCGGCCCCACTATGGCTACACCTTC. Filled out from reference TRBV30 and TRBJ1-2, the complete variable domain reads SQTIHQWPATLVQPVGSPLSLECTVEGTSNPNLYWYRQAAGRGLQLLFYSVGIGQISSEVPQNLSASRPQDRQFILSSKKLLLSDSGFYLCAWSVLRGRPHYGYTFGSGTRLTVV.

The chain joins TRBV10-1 to TRBJ2-3; D might be TRBD1 (6 bases). This CDR3 contains 16 residues. Germline CDR1 is WNHNN and CDR2 is SYGVQD (reference sequence). Trimming shortened V by 4 bases and J by 1 base, and 15 bases separated the two germline ends. This chain's CDR3 is CASSGTRGLGTDTQYF. The CDR3 coding sequence is TGCGCCAGCAGTGGGACCAGGGGCCTGGGCACAGATACGCAGTATTTT.

The CDR3 nucleotides are TGTGCCAGCAGCTTATCAGGACAGATAAACACTGAAGCTTTCTTT. Its protein is CASSLSGQINTEAFF. The chain is built from TRBV7-6 and TRBJ1-1, with D perhaps TRBD1 (6 bases). CDR1 SGHVS and CDR2 FNYEAQ come from the germline V gene. Trimming stripped 2 bases from V and 2 bases from J, with 12 bases between. The CDR3 is 15 residues long.

DNA of the CDR3: TGTGCCAGCAGCGTTGATTGGGGTGGAAACACCATATATTTT. Its protein product is CASSVDWGGNTIYF. The chain uses TRBV9 and TRBJ1-3; D not resolved. CDR3 size: 14 residues. V lost 2 bases and J 3 bases, leaving 9 bases between the germline ends. The germline V gene encodes CDR1 SGDLS and CDR2 YYNGEE.

This clone has more than one count but fewer than ten. This chain uses TRBV7-8 with TRBJ2-7; no clear D gene. Germline loops: CDR1 SGHVS, CDR2 FQNEAQ. Trimming stripped 4 bases from V and 4 bases from J, with 17 bases between. The CDR3 length is 15 residues. The CDR3 bases are TGTGCCAGCAGCTCCTACGATCCGGGCAGGTACGAGCAGTACTTC. This gives the protein CASSSYDPGRYEQYF.

V usage is TRBV18 and J usage is TRBJ2-3, with a possible D match to TRBD2 (7 bases). The V end lost 3 bases, the J end lost 0 bases, and 16 bases lay between the germline ends. The CDR3 extends over 17 amino acids. Germline CDR1 is KGHSH and CDR2 is LQKENI. CDR3 nucleotide sequence: TGTGCCAGCTCACCTAATCCGGGGGGCCTTAGCACAGATACGCAGTATTTT. Protein: CASSPNPGGLSTDTQYF.

The gene calls are TRBV5-6 and TRBJ1-5; possibly TRBD1 for D (6 bases). The V and J ends lost 3 bases and 0 bases respectively, with 10 bases between them. The CDR3 is made up of 15 amino acids. Germline lookup yields CDR1 SGHDT and CDR2 YYEEEE. CDR3 in DNA: TGTGCCAGCAGCTCAGGGGCGGTTAGCAATCAGCCCCAGCATTTT. It encodes CASSSGAVSNQPQHF.

This clone is large (0.1 to 1%) within its sample. CDR3 in amino acids: CASSYSGNEQFF. The CDR3 bases are TGTGCCAGCAGTTACTCCGGCAATGAGCAGTTCTTC. The chain carries TRBV6-5 and TRBJ2-1, with D unclear. Trimming stripped 0 bases from V and 6 bases from J, with 3 bases between. Germline CDR1 and CDR2: MNHEY and SVGAGI. The CDR3 sequence is 12 residues long.

V is TRBV5-1 and J is TRBJ1-3; no clear D. V shed 4 bases and J shed 3 bases, with 14 bases lying between them. CDR1 is SGHRS, CDR2 YFSETQ, per germline. The CDR3 has 15 residues. The CDR3 is CASSARQGLGNTIYF. DNA of the CDR3: TGCGCCAGCAGCGCACGACAAGGACTTGGAAACACCATATATTTT. The complete variable domain, with remaining parts taken from reference TRBV5-1 and TRBJ1-3, reads KAGVTQTPRYLIKTRGQQVTLSCSPISGHRSVSWYQQTPGQGLQFLFEYFSETQRNKGNFPGRFSGRQFSNSRSEMNVSTLELGDSALYLCASSARQGLGNTIYFGEGSWLTVV.

By its share, this clone is medium-sized (0.01 to 0.1%). The chain combines TRBV5-4 with TRBJ1-2; the D gene is possibly TRBD1 (6 bases). Germline lookup yields CDR1 SGHNT and CDR2 YYREEE (reference sequence). This CDR3 spans 14 amino acids. Deletions cut 1 base from V and 7 bases from J, with 14 bases between. The CDR3 DNA follows: TGTGCCAGCAGCTTGTTGGGGGGGCGCGGTGGCTACACCTTC. It codes for CASSLLGGRGGYTF.

This chain links TRBV7-6 with TRBJ2-1, with D perhaps matching TRBD1 (6 bases). The CDR3 contains 14 residues. Trimming removed 7 bases from V and 3 bases from J, with 13 bases in between. Germline V CDR1 and CDR2: SGHVS, FNYEAQ. The CDR3 loop reads CASTLQGLYNEQFF. CDR3 nucleotides: TGTGCCAGCACTTTACAGGGTCTCTACAATGAGCAGTTCTTC.

This sequence joins TRBV27 and TRBJ2-3, with a possible D match to TRBD2 (5 bases). Germline V CDR1 and CDR2: MNHEY, SMNVEV (reference sequence). Trimming stripped 6 bases from V and 9 bases from J, with 13 bases between. The CDR3 has 12 residues. DNA of the CDR3: TGTGCCAGCAGGTATACGAGCGGAACGCAGTATTTT. This encodes CASRYTSGTQYF.